Given below is one T cell receptor (beta chain) in context. Its antigen is unknown. The data belong to a study of cytomegalovirus exposure and HLA in healthy donors. PCR involved 60 Vbeta and 13 Jbeta primers. Measured with immunoSEQ multiplex PCR; TCRdb has only the in-frame clones, and not every one. The sample shows about 160,000 clones, roughly 90% of them seen only once. The study, taken as a whole, reports: As a later analysis showed, several of the most significant clusters appeared to be linked to common viral pathogens. Certain sequence variants were highly shared and formed a cluster, and this cluster was likely a sequencing artifact.

The specimen sequenced was PBMCs. The receptor's source is a woman between 18 and 30 years old in good health and CMV-seronegative.

The CDR3 bases are TGTGCCAGCAGTCATGCGGGAGGGACCTACGAGCAGTACTTC. Protein product: CASSHAGGTYEQYF. The chain is built from TRBV6-1 and TRBJ2-7, with 9 bases identical to TRBD2. This CDR3 contains 14 residues. The J segment lost 2 bases and the V segment lost 5 bases, leaving 4 bases of the junction unmatched. Looked up from germline, CDR1 is MNHNS and CDR2 is SASEGT.